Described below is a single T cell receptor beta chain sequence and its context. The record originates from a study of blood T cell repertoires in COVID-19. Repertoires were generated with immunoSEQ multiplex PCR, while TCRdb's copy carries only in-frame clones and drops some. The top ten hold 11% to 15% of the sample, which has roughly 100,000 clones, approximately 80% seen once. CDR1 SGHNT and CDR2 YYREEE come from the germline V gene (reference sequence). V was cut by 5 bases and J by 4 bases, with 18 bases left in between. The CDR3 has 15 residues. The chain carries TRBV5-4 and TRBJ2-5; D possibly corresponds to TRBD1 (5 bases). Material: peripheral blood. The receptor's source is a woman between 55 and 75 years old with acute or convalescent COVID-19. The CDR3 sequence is CASRKDTASIETQYF. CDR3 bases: TGTGCCAGCAGAAAGGACACTGCCTCTATAGAGACCCAGTACTTC. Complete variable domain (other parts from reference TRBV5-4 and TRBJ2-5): ETGVTQSPTHLIKTRGQQVTLRCSSQSGHNTVSWYQQALGQGPQFIFQYYREEENGRGNFPPRFSGLQFPNYSSELNVNALELDDSALYLCASRKDTASIETQYFGPGTRLLVL.